This T cell receptor (beta chain) emerged from a study of molecular identifiers for immune sequencing clone quantification. Germline V gene lookup returns CDR1 MGHDK and CDR2 SYGVNS. There are 16 residues in the CDR3. J gave up 2 bases and V 1 base, and 2 bases lay outside the gene matches. MiXCR was run by TCRdb on the PCR reads, yielding one entry per CDR3 protein. The data hold about 640,000 distinct CDR3 sequences, with just under 20% observed a single time. The rearrangement uses TRBV25-1 and TRBJ2-5; 12 bases fit TRBD2. Sequenced: naive CD8+ T cells from blood, with Jurkat cell RNA spiked in. The subset was: FACS-sorted CD8+CD4-CCR7+CD45RA+ naive T cells. This sequence originates from a human donor in good health. Some libraries in this study had Jurkat cell RNA spiked in. The CDR3 DNA reads TGTGCCAGCAGTGAATGGCTAGCGGGAGGGCAAGAGACCCAGTACTTC. This translates into CASSEWLAGGQETQYF.